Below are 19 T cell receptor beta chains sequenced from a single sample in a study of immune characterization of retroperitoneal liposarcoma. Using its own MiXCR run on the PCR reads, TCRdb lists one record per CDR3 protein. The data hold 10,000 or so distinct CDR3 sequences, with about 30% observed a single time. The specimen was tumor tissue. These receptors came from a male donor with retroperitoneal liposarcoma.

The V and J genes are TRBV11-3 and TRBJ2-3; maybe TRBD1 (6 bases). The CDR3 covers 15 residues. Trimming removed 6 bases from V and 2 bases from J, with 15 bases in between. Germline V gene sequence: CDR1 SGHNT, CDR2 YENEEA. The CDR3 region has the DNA TGTGCCAGCAGTCCCGGACAGAGTTACACAGATACGCAGTATTTT. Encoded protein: CASSPGQSYTDTQYF.

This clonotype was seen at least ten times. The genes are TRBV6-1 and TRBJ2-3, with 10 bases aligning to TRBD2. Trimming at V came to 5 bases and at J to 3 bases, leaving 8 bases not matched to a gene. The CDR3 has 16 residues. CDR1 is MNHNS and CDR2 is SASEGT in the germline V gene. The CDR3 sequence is CASSYFSGRATDTQYF. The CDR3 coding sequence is TGTGCCAGCAGTTATTTCAGCGGGAGGGCAACAGATACGCAGTATTTT.

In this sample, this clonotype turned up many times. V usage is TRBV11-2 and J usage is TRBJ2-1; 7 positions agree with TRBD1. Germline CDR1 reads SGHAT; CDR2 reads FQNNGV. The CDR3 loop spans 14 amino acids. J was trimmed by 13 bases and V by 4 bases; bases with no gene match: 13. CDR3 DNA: TGTGCCAGCAGCTCCGGACAGGTCCAAGAGACCCAGTTCTTC. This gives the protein CASSSGQVQETQFF.

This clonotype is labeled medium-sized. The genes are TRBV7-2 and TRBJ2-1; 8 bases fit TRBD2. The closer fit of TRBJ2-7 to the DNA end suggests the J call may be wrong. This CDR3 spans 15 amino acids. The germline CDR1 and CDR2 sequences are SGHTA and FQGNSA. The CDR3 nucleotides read TGTGCCAGCAGCTTAGGGCGGGAGGTATACAATGAGCAGTACTTC. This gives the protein CASSLGREVYNEQYF.

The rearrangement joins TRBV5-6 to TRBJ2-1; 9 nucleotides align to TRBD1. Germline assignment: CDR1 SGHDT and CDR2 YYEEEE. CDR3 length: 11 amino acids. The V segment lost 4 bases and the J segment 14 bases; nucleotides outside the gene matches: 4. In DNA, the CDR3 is TGTGCCAGCAGCCGCGGACAGGGGAAGTTCTTC. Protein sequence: CASSRGQGKFF.

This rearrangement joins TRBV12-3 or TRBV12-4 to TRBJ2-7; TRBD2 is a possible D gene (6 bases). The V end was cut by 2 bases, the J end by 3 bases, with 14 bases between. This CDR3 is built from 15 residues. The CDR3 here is CASSLKGGAGYEQYF. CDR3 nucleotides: TGTGCCAGCAGTTTAAAAGGAGGGGCAGGCTACGAGCAGTACTTC.

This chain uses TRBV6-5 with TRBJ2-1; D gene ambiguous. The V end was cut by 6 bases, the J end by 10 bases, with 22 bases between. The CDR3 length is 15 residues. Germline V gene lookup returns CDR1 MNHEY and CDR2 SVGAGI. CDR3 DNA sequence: TGTGCCAGCAGGGCACAAGCCGCCAGCTCCTACGAGCAGTTCTTC. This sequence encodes CASRAQAASSYEQFF.

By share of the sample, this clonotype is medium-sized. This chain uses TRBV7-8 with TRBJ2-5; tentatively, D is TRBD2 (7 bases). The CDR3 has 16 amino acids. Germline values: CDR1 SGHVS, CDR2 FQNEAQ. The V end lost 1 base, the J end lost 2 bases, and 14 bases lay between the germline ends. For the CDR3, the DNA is TGTGCCAGCAGCTTAGTGGTAGGGGGGGGTCAAGAGACCCAGTACTTC. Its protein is CASSLVVGGGQETQYF.

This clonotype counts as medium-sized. Here the CDR3 DNA reads TGTGCCAGCACCACGAGATATTTCGACACCGGGGAGCTGTTTTTT. Amino acid sequence: CASTTRYFDTGELFF. This chain joins TRBV6-1 and TRBJ2-2; D unclear. The CDR3 sequence is 15 residues long. Germline V CDR1 and CDR2: MNHNS, SASEGT. Trimming cost V 7 bases and J 3 bases, with 15 bases left between them.

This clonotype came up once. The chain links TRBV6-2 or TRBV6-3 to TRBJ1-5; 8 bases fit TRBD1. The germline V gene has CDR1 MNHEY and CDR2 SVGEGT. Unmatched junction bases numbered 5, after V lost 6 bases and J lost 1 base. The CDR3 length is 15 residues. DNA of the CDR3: TGTGCCAGCAGAGAGGACAGGGCGAGCAATCAGCCCCAGCATTTT. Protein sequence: CASREDRASNQPQHF.

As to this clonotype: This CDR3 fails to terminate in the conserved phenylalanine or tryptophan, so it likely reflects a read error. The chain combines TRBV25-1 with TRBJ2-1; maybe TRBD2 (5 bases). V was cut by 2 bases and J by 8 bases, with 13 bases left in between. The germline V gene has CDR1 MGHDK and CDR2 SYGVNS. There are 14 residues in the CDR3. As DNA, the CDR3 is TGTGCCAGCAGTGAAGAGGGTCTAGTCCATGAGCAGTTCCCC. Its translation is CASSEEGLVHEQFP.

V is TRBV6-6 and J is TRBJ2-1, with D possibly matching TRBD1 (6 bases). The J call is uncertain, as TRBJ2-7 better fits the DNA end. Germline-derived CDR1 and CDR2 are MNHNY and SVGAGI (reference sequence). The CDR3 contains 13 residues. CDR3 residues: CAVKWAGEYEQYF. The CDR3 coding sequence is TGTGCCGTTAAATGGGCAGGGGAGTACGAGCAGTACTTC.

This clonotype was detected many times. The CDR3 DNA reads as TGTGCCAGCAGCCGAGAGGGCACGGCAGAATACAATGAGCAGTACTTC. Translating it yields CASSREGTAEYNEQYF. V usage is TRBV11-3 and J usage is TRBJ2-1; weak D call: TRBD2 (5 bases). The J call may be mistaken, given a closer DNA end match to TRBJ2-7. The length of the CDR3 is 16 residues. The V gene's germline CDR1 is SGHNT and CDR2 YENEEA.

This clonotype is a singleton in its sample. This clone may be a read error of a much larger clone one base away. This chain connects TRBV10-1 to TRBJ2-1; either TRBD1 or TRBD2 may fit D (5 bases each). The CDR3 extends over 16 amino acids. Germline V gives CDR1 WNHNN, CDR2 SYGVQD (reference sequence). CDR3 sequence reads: CASSREDPPGYNEQLF. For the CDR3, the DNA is TGCGCCAGCAGTCGGGAAGATCCCCCAGGGTACAATGAGCAGCTCTTC.

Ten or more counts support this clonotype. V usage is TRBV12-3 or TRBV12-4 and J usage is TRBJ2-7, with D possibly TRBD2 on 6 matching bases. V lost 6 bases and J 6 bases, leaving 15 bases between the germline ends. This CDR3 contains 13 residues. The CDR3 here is CASSPRLDGEQYF. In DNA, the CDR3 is TGTGCCAGCAGCCCTCGACTAGATGGCGAGCAGTACTTC.

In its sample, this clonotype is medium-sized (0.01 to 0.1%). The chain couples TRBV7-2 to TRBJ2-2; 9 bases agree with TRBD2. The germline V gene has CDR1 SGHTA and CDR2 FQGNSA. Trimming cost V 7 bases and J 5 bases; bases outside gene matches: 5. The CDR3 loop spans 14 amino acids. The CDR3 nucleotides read TGTGCCAGCAACCCGGGACTAGCAACCGGGGAGCTGTTTTTT. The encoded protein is CASNPGLATGELFF.

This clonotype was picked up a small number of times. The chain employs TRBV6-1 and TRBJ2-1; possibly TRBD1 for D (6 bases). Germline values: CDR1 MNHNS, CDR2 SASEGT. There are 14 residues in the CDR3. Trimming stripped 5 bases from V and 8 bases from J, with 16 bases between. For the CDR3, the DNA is TGTGCCAGCAGTTATAGGGGGTCCTCCCATGAGCAGTTCTTC. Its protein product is CASSYRGSSHEQFF.

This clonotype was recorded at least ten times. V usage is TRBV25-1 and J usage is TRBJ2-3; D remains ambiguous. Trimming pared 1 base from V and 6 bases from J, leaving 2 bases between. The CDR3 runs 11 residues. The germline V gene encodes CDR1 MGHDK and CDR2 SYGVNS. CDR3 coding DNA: TGTGCCAGCAGTGAATGGGATACGCAGTATTTT. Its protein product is CASSEWDTQYF.

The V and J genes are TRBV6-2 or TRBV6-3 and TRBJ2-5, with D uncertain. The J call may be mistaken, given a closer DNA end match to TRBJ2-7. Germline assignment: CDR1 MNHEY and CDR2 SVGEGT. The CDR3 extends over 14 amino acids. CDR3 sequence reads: CASSSRPQTDEQYF. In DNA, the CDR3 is TGTGCCAGCAGTTCTAGACCGCAAACGGACGAGCAGTACTTC.